This TCR beta chain was obtained from a study of T cell changes during pregnancy in multiple sclerosis. This table comes from immunoSEQ multiplex PCR, and its TCRdb copy is limited to in-frame clones, with some not included. The sample yields 80,000 to 95,000 clones, about 96% seen once. This sequence was found in a female donor with multiple sclerosis, enrolled in a pregnancy study. The source material was peripheral blood, sampled in the second trimester of pregnancy.

The CDR3, as DNA: TGTGCCAGCAGCTTAGTAACTAGCGGGTACAATGAGCAGTTCTTC. Translation gives CASSLVTSGYNEQFF. The rearrangement links TRBV7-2 to TRBJ2-1; 9 bases are a match to TRBD2. V lost 1 base to trimming and J lost 4 bases; unmatched junction nucleotides: 2. CDR1 is SGHTA, CDR2 FQGNSA, per germline. CDR3 length: 15 amino acids.